The present entry profiles one T cell receptor (beta chain) with its context. Its target is unknown. Primed by a sample-barcoded 5' primer and a J-beta primer mix, a second PCR proceeded for about 7 to 11 cycles. Unique molecular identifiers of 12 random nucleotides labeled each cDNA. Every sample gave at least 2.5 million paired-end reads containing CDR3. TCRdb reanalysed the 5' RACE reads using MiXCR and keeps one entry per CDR3 protein. The data show about 1,500,000 distinct CDR3 sequences, approximately 40% seen once. CDR1 is KGHSH and CDR2 is LQKENI in the germline V gene. V gave up 4 bases and J gave up 5 bases, with 8 bases separating them. This CDR3 has 12 residues. The sample is drawn from a study of blood T cells in healthy people across ages. Study findings and constraints: TCR beta diversity, measured per million T cells, fell in a roughly linear way with age.

This clonotype originated in a young woman in good health. The sample comprised blood. The V and J genes are TRBV18 and TRBJ2-5, with D possibly being TRBD1 (5 bases). As DNA, the CDR3 is TGTGCCAGCTCACTCGACAGCGAGACCCAGTACTTC. This encodes CASSLDSETQYF.